This entry lists 11 T cell receptor beta chains sequenced from one sample in a study of cytomegalovirus exposure and HLA in healthy donors. The PCR employed 60 Vbeta primers together with 13 Jbeta primers. TCRdb's copy holds only in-frame clones and misses some; the assay was immunoSEQ multiplex PCR. The sample includes fewer than 150,000 clones, over 70% seen only once; the top ten take 2.5% to 3.5%. Material: PBMCs. The receptors come from a male donor in good health and CMV-seronegative.

The V and J genes are TRBV13 and TRBJ2-7; a weak D match, TRBD1 (6 bases). Germline V lookup: CDR1 PRHDT, CDR2 FYEKMQ (reference sequence). Trimming took 2 bases from V and 1 from J, leaving 12 bases between them. The CDR3 sequence is 15 residues long. This chain's CDR3 is CASSLMGAPSYEQYF. For the CDR3, the DNA is TGTGCCAGCAGCTTAATGGGGGCACCTTCCTACGAGCAGTACTTC.

This clone has only a few counts. The chain has TRBV5-1 and TRBJ2-7; the D gene is possibly TRBD1 (7 bases). Trimming shortened V by 3 bases and J by 7 bases, and 17 bases separated the two germline ends. Germline V gene data show CDR1 as SGHRS and CDR2 as YFSETQ. The CDR3 contains 14 residues. In DNA form, the CDR3 reads TGCGCCAGCAGCTGGGGCGACAGGGCGGGGGAGCAGTACTTC. Encoded protein: CASSWGDRAGEQYF.

The chain uses TRBV11-2 and TRBJ1-3; 9 bases are shared with TRBD1. Germline assignment: CDR1 SGHAT and CDR2 FQNNGV. The trim removed 3 bases at V and 8 bases at J, leaving 5 bases unmatched. The CDR3 sequence is 14 residues long. In DNA form, the CDR3 reads TGTGCCAGCAGCTTCGACAGGGGGACAGACACCATATATTTT. Translated: CASSFDRGTDTIYF.

The rearrangement links TRBV4-2 to TRBJ2-7, with TRBD2 matching 11 bases. The CDR3 length is 15 residues. The germline V gene has CDR1 LGHNA and CDR2 YNFKEQ. J gave up 3 bases and V 1 base, and 2 bases lay outside the gene matches. The CDR3 loop reads CASSQVAGGSYEQYF. CDR3 coding DNA: TGTGCCAGCAGCCAAGTAGCGGGAGGGAGCTACGAGCAGTACTTC.

This sequence joins TRBV15 and TRBJ2-4, with D possibly TRBD2 on 5 matching bases. The CDR3 runs 14 residues. The germline gives CDR1 LNHNV, CDR2 YYDKDF (reference sequence). Deletions cut 1 base from V and 9 bases from J, with 13 bases between. CDR3 residues: CATSRGGPGGIQYF. The DNA of the CDR3 is TGTGCCACCAGCAGAGGAGGGCCAGGCGGCATTCAGTACTTC.

V and J are TRBV7-3 and TRBJ2-3, with 7 bases that match TRBD2. Germline V gives CDR1 SGHTA, CDR2 FQGTGA. V gave up 4 bases and J gave up 4 bases; unmatched junction bases: 5. CDR3 length: 14 amino acids. In DNA form, the CDR3 reads TGTGCCAGCAGCTCTGGACTAGGCTCAGATACGCAGTATTTT. The encoded protein is CASSSGLGSDTQYF. Filled out from reference TRBV7-3 and TRBJ2-3, the complete variable domain reads GAGVSQTPSNKVTEKGKYVELRCDPISGHTALYWYRQSLGQGPEFLIYFQGTGAADDSGLPNDRFFAVRPEGSVSTLKIQRTERGDSAVYLCASSSGLGSDTQYFGPGTRLTVL.

The J gene is TRBJ2-4, the V gene TRBV27, with D perhaps matching TRBD1 (6 bases). Germline V gives CDR1 MNHEY, CDR2 SMNVEV (reference sequence). The V end was cut by 0 bases, the J end by 6 bases, with 15 bases between. The CDR3 contains 16 residues. The CDR3 spells CASSLSTQGQGNIQYF. The CDR3 region has the DNA TGTGCCAGCAGTTTATCGACCCAGGGGCAGGGAAACATTCAGTACTTC.

The V and J genes are TRBV5-1 and TRBJ1-1; a possible D gene is TRBD1 (5 bases). Per the germline V gene, CDR1 is SGHRS and CDR2 is YFSETQ. V was clipped by 7 bases and J by 0 bases, with 10 bases between them. The CDR3 has 13 residues. CDR3 coding DNA: TGCGCCAGCTATGGGGCTATGAACACTGAAGCTTTCTTT. It specifies CASYGAMNTEAFF.

The V gene is TRBV7-2, the J gene TRBJ1-1, with a possible D match to TRBD1 (5 bases). Trimming took off 8 bases at V and 0 bases at J, with 16 bases between the two ends. Germline V lookup: CDR1 SGHTA, CDR2 FQGNSA. The CDR3 runs to 15 residues. CDR3 loop: CASDISGGLNTEAFF. As DNA, the CDR3 is TGTGCCAGCGATATCTCGGGGGGTTTGAACACTGAAGCTTTCTTT. The full variable domain, its missing parts supplied by reference TRBV7-2 and TRBJ1-1, is GAGVSQSPSNKVTEKGKDVELRCDPISGHTALYWYRQSLGQGLEFLIYFQGNSAPDKSGLPSDRFSAERTGGSVSTLTIQRTQQEDSAVYLCASDISGGLNTEAFFGQGTRLTVV.

V and J are TRBV10-3 and TRBJ2-6, with a tentative D call TRBD1 (5 bases). V was trimmed by 2 bases and J by 0 bases, leaving 11 bases between them. The germline CDR1 and CDR2 sequences are ENHRY and SYGVKD. This CDR3 has 17 amino acids. The CDR3 is CAISERGSLSGANVLTF. The DNA for the CDR3 is TGTGCCATCAGTGAGAGGGGCAGCCTCTCTGGGGCCAACGTCCTGACTTTC.

The CDR3, as DNA: TGTGCCAGCCGACGTCCAGCGGCGAATGAGCAGTTCTTC. Protein: CASRRPAANEQFF. J is TRBJ2-1 and V is TRBV19, with D perhaps TRBD2 (5 bases). Trimming took 9 bases from V and 7 from J, leaving 16 bases between them. This CDR3 region has 13 residues. Germline V gene sequence: CDR1 LNHDA, CDR2 SQIVND (reference sequence).